Following are 23 T cell receptor beta chains from one sample sequenced in a study of metastatic and nonmetastatic thyroid tumors. Through MiXCR, TCRdb re-clonotyped the PCR reads. Of 15,000 to 20,000 clones in the sample, 34% are singletons; the top ten hold roughly 17%. Each patient came to thyroid surgery without any prior treatment (of any kind). The sample was tumor tissue. These receptors were obtained from a female donor with papillary thyroid cancer or a benign thyroid nodule (not recorded which). Some clones in this sample may be carry-over from other donors' samples.

The chain employs TRBV20-1 and TRBJ2-7; maybe TRBD2 (5 bases). The V end lost 6 bases, the J end lost 3 bases, and 15 bases lay between the germline ends. The germline V gene has CDR1 DFQATT and CDR2 SNEGSKA (reference sequence). The CDR3 is 13 residues long. The chain's CDR3 is CSASGSSNYEQYF. CDR3 in DNA: TGCAGTGCGTCGGGGAGTTCCAACTACGAGCAGTACTTC.

This chain connects TRBV11-2 to TRBJ2-7; D might be TRBD1 (6 bases). Trimming took 4 bases from V and 1 from J, leaving 14 bases between them. Germline lookup yields CDR1 SGHAT and CDR2 FQNNGV. The CDR3 loop spans 15 amino acids. The CDR3 sequence is CASSSFQGKSYEQYF. The CDR3 nucleotides read TGTGCCAGCAGCTCCTTCCAGGGGAAGTCCTACGAGCAGTACTTC.

This clone was detected a few times. The V and J genes are TRBV6-5 and TRBJ2-7, with 10 bases that match TRBD2. CDR1 and CDR2 (germline): MNHEY, SVGAGI. The CDR3 extends over 14 amino acids. The ends lost 7 bases at V and 1 base at J; junction bases unmatched: 4. The CDR3 nucleotides read TGTGCCAGCATTTCTAGCGGGAGTTCCTACGAGCAGTACTTC. Encoded protein: CASISSGSSYEQYF.

This chain links TRBV30 with TRBJ2-5; TRBD1 matches 7 bases. V lost 3 bases, J lost 5 bases, and 6 bases stayed unmatched. The germline CDR1 and CDR2 sequences are GTSNPN and SVGIG (reference sequence). This CDR3 has 13 amino acids. CDR3: CAWRSQGVETQYF. CDR3 DNA sequence: TGTGCCTGGAGGAGTCAGGGGGTCGAGACCCAGTACTTC.

This chain joins TRBV11-2 and TRBJ2-7, with 8 bases identical to TRBD1. Germline V gives CDR1 SGHAT, CDR2 FQNNGV. V lost 5 bases to trimming and J lost 4 bases; unmatched junction nucleotides: 7. The CDR3 sequence is 14 residues long. The CDR3 region is CASSVGTGEYEQYF. The CDR3 bases are TGTGCCAGCAGCGTAGGGACAGGCGAGTACGAGCAGTACTTC. Filled out from reference TRBV11-2 and TRBJ2-7, the complete variable domain reads EAGVAQSPRYKIIEKRQSVAFWCNPISGHATLYWYQQILGQGPKLLIQFQNNGVVDDSQLPKDRFSAERLKGVDSTLKIQPAKLEDSAVYLCASSVGTGEYEQYFGPGTRLTVT.

In this sample, this clone turned up once. V gene TRBV19 combines with J gene TRBJ2-3; 9 nucleotides align to TRBD2. Germline V gene data show CDR1 as LNHDA and CDR2 as SQIVND (reference sequence). This CDR3 spans 16 amino acids. After removal of 3 bases from V and 3 bases from J, the junction contained 7 bases not matched to a gene. This CDR3 is CASSMGIAGVTDTQYF. The CDR3 DNA reads TGTGCCAGTAGTATGGGAATAGCGGGAGTGACAGATACGCAGTATTTT.

The chain joins TRBV28 to TRBJ2-5; no reliable D call. With 2 bases removed from V and 9 bases from J, the gap between germline ends came to 10 bases. CDR3 length: 12 residues. The germline V gene has CDR1 MDHEN and CDR2 SYDVKM. The CDR3 DNA is TGTGCCAGCAGTTTAGACACCCGGGCCCAGTACTTC. As protein: CASSLDTRAQYF.

The chain couples TRBV4-1 to TRBJ2-1; tentative D call: TRBD2 (5 bases). Per the germline V gene, CDR1 is MGHRA and CDR2 is YSYEKL. The length of the CDR3 is 18 residues. Trimming shortened V by 4 bases and J by 7 bases, and 26 bases separated the two germline ends. CDR3: CASSPEVRASFRSNEQFF. The CDR3 DNA reads as TGCGCCAGCAGCCCAGAGGTACGGGCTAGCTTTAGGAGTAATGAGCAGTTCTTC.

The CDR3 nucleotides are TGCAGTGCTAGCCGGAACTCTGGAAACACCATATATTTT. Encoded protein: CSASRNSGNTIYF. The rearrangement joins TRBV20-1 to TRBJ1-3; no firm D call. CDR1 is DFQATT and CDR2 is SNEGSKA in the germline V gene (reference sequence). The CDR3 covers 13 residues. V was clipped by 3 bases and J by 0 bases, with 6 bases between them.

V and J are TRBV4-3 and TRBJ2-2, with TRBD2 as a possible D gene (5 bases). Per the germline V gene, CDR1 is LGHNA and CDR2 is YSLEER. The CDR3 is 17 residues long. The V end lost 3 bases, the J end lost 7 bases, and 21 bases lay between the germline ends. The CDR3 sequence: CASSHVWRAEPDGELFF. CDR3 in DNA: TGCGCCAGCAGCCACGTGTGGCGGGCGGAACCTGACGGGGAGCTGTTTTTT.

This clone was counted between two and nine times. V usage is TRBV24-1 and J usage is TRBJ1-1; D might be TRBD1 (5 bases). V gave up 10 bases and J gave up 6 bases, with 17 bases separating them. Germline CDR1 is KGHDR and CDR2 is SFDVKD. The CDR3 consists of 13 residues. CDR3 coding DNA: TGTGCCACTCCGAACCCGGGACGAGCTGAAGCTTTCTTT. Amino acid sequence: CATPNPGRAEAFF.

The chain combines TRBV10-3 with TRBJ1-2, with D unclear. The CDR3 totals 14 residues. Germline CDR1 reads ENHRY; CDR2 reads SYGVKD. Trimming took 0 bases from V and 6 from J, leaving 11 bases between them. CDR3 amino acids: CAISESIGLNGYTF. The DNA of the CDR3 is TGTGCCATCAGTGAGTCAATAGGGTTAAATGGCTACACCTTC.

The CDR3 sequence: CASSLTGRTEAFF. In DNA, the CDR3 is TGTGCCAGCAGCTTAACCGGAAGGACTGAAGCTTTCTTT. The chain couples TRBV7-9 to TRBJ1-1; D not resolved. Germline V gives CDR1 SEHNR, CDR2 FQNEAQ (reference sequence). Trimming stripped 2 bases from V and 5 bases from J, with 9 bases between. The CDR3 covers 13 residues.

The chain has TRBV20-1 and TRBJ2-3, with 12 bases that match TRBD2. This CDR3 is 15 amino acids long. Per the germline V gene, CDR1 is DFQATT and CDR2 is SNEGSKA (reference sequence). The V gene end was trimmed by 1 base and the J gene end by 5 bases; junction bases not matched to a gene: 4. CDR3 sequence (DNA): TGCAGTGCTAGAGGACTAGCGGGAGTGTTAGATACGCAGTATTTT. Translated: CSARGLAGVLDTQYF.

This clone was counted a few times. The J gene is TRBJ2-3, the V gene TRBV10-3; D is uncertain. This CDR3 contains 13 residues. Germline CDR1 ENHRY, CDR2 SYGVKD. Trimming shortened V by 2 bases and J by 0 bases, and 3 bases separated the two germline ends. The chain's CDR3 is CAISEDSTDTQYF. As DNA, the CDR3 is TGTGCCATCAGTGAGGACAGCACAGATACGCAGTATTTT.

V gene TRBV11-1 combines with J gene TRBJ2-1, with 8 bases that match TRBD2. Germline CDR1 and CDR2: SGHAT and FQDESV (reference sequence). The CDR3 totals 15 residues. The J segment lost 4 bases and the V segment lost 5 bases, leaving 7 bases of the junction unmatched. DNA for the CDR3: TGTGCCAGCAGCCAAGCGGGAGTAGGTTACAATGAGCAGTTCTTC. Protein sequence: CASSQAGVGYNEQFF.

This clone has a handful of counts. The chain couples TRBV9 to TRBJ1-3; 7 positions match TRBD1. From germline, CDR1 is SGDLS and CDR2 YYNGEE. Germline trimming cut 4 bases from V and 4 bases from J; bases unmatched to any gene: 8. CDR3 length equals 15 residues. This CDR3 reads CASSPQTGSGNTIYF. The CDR3, as DNA: TGTGCCAGCAGCCCACAGACAGGGTCCGGAAACACCATATATTTT.

This chain connects TRBV24-1 to TRBJ2-1, with 10 positions matching TRBD1. CDR1 and CDR2 from the germline V gene are KGHDR and SFDVKD. The length of the CDR3 is 17 residues. V was pared by 4 bases and J by 6 bases, with 11 bases of the junction left unmatched. The CDR3 DNA is TGTGCCACCAGTGACCCTCGGGGGACAGGGGTTATCAATGAGCAGTTCTTC. Its protein is CATSDPRGTGVINEQFF.

Sample share makes this clone medium-sized. This sequence joins TRBV20-1 and TRBJ1-5, with TRBD1 as a possible D gene (6 bases). The CDR3 is 13 residues long. Germline V CDR1 and CDR2: DFQATT, SNEGSKA (reference sequence). The ends were cut back, 6 bases at V and 7 bases at J, with 16 bases in the middle. CDR3: CSANQGFGQPQHF. The CDR3 DNA reads as TGCAGTGCGAATCAGGGGTTCGGGCAGCCCCAGCATTTT.

This clone appeared a few times. The chain joins TRBV19 to TRBJ2-3, with 11 positions matching TRBD1. Germline V lookup: CDR1 LNHDA, CDR2 SQIVND (reference sequence). Unmatched junction bases numbered 4, after V lost 6 bases and J lost 5 bases. The CDR3 has 14 amino acids. The CDR3 region has the DNA TGTGCCAGTAGGGACAGGGGGCGCATAGATACGCAGTATTTT. Translating it yields CASRDRGRIDTQYF.

CDR3 residues: CASRTSYNRQPNTEAFF. The CDR3 DNA follows: TGTGCCAGCAGGACGAGCTATAACCGACAGCCGAACACTGAAGCTTTCTTT. The V gene is TRBV6-4, the J gene TRBJ1-1; D is possibly TRBD1 (5 bases). The germline V gene encodes CDR1 MRHNA and CDR2 SNTAGT. V lost 6 bases, J lost 1 base, and 21 bases lay in between. The CDR3 sequence is 17 residues long.

This chain uses TRBV20-1 with TRBJ1-4; D perhaps matches TRBD1 (5 bases). The CDR3 length is 15 residues. CDR1 and CDR2 (germline): DFQATT, SNEGSKA (reference sequence). V was clipped by 4 bases and J by 5 bases, with 17 bases between them. As DNA, the CDR3 is TGCAGTGCTATTCGGGGCAGGTGGGCGAATGAAAAACTGTTTTTT. It is translated as CSAIRGRWANEKLFF.

This chain uses TRBV6-1 with TRBJ1-2; D call uncertain. The CDR3 contains 15 residues. CDR1 MNHNS and CDR2 SASEGT come from the germline V gene. With 2 bases removed from V and 9 bases from J, the gap between germline ends came to 19 bases. CDR3 residues: CASSESAHVSYRYTF. The CDR3 DNA sequence: TGTGCCAGCAGTGAATCCGCGCACGTTTCATATCGCTACACCTTC.